Shown below are 28 T cell receptor beta chains from a single sample sequenced in a study of identical twins. From the 5' RACE reads, TCRdb called clonotypes with MiXCR, one entry per CDR3 protein. The table lists 300,000 or so distinct CDR3 sequences, 8.5% to 9.5% of them singletons. These data also formed part of another study, on yellow fever vaccine responses in identical twins.

Input material: CD8+ T cells sorted from blood. These TCRs come from a young woman in good health.

In this sample, this clonotype turned up many times. The chain is built from TRBV4-1 and TRBJ2-7; D perhaps matches TRBD1 (6 bases). The CDR3 sequence is 13 residues long. The V and J ends lost 1 base and 3 bases respectively, with 7 bases between them. Germline V gene lookup returns CDR1 MGHRA and CDR2 YSYEKL. The CDR3 DNA sequence: TGCGCCAGCAGCCAAGTACAGGGCTACGAGCAGTACTTC. It is translated as CASSQVQGYEQYF.

This clonotype has just a few counts. The chain uses TRBV4-3 and TRBJ2-4; 7 nucleotides agree with TRBD2. The CDR3 length is 15 residues. V gave up 0 bases and J gave up 8 bases; unmatched junction bases: 7. Germline CDR1 reads LGHNA; CDR2 reads YSLEER. The CDR3 DNA follows: TGCGCCAGCAGCCAAGATTGGGCGGGAGTTTACATTCAGTACTTC. This encodes CASSQDWAGVYIQYF.

There are many counts of this clonotype. The rearrangement joins TRBV11-2 to TRBJ2-1; perhaps TRBD2 as D (6 bases). Deletions cut 1 base from V and 6 bases from J, with 13 bases between. CDR1 SGHAT and CDR2 FQNNGV come from the germline V gene. There are 15 residues in the CDR3. CDR3 coding DNA: TGTGCCAGCAGCTTAGGGGAAGGACTAATCAATGAGCAGTTCTTC. This sequence encodes CASSLGEGLINEQFF. Complete variable domain (other parts from reference TRBV11-2 and TRBJ2-1): EAGVAQSPRYKIIEKRQSVAFWCNPISGHATLYWYQQILGQGPKLLIQFQNNGVVDDSQLPKDRFSAERLKGVDSTLKIQPAKLEDSAVYLCASSLGEGLINEQFFGPGTRLTVL.

The sample holds a few counts of this clonotype. The rearrangement uses TRBV28 and TRBJ1-1; 7 nucleotides align to TRBD1. Germline V CDR1 and CDR2: MDHEN, SYDVKM. The CDR3 covers 13 residues. Trimming took 8 bases from V and 6 from J; bases not matched to a gene: 9. CDR3 loop: CASWEGGFPEAFF. The DNA for the CDR3 is TGTGCCAGCTGGGAAGGGGGCTTCCCTGAAGCTTTCTTT.

This clonotype was detected ten times or more. The V gene is TRBV4-1, the J gene TRBJ2-1, with 13 bases aligning to TRBD2. The CDR3 loop spans 18 amino acids. Germline trimming cut 0 bases from V and 3 bases from J; bases unmatched to any gene: 5. The germline gives CDR1 MGHRA, CDR2 YSYEKL. The CDR3 DNA sequence: TGCGCCAGCAGCCAAGACCAGGGACTAGCGGGATTCTACAATGAGCAGTTCTTC. Translation: CASSQDQGLAGFYNEQFF.

Only a few counts were recorded for this clonotype. CDR3 in DNA: TGTGCCAGCAGCTCACCCGGGACAGGGAGGGAAGATACGCAGTATTTT. This translates into CASSSPGTGREDTQYF. J is TRBJ2-3 and V is TRBV9; 9 bases fit TRBD1. The CDR3 spans 16 residues. The germline V gene has CDR1 SGDLS and CDR2 YYNGEE. V lost 4 bases and J lost 5; bases outside the gene matches: 11.

V and J are TRBV28 and TRBJ2-1; 10 bases fit TRBD1. Germline V gives CDR1 MDHEN, CDR2 SYDVKM. The CDR3 is 15 residues long. V lost 4 bases to trimming and J lost 4 bases; unmatched junction nucleotides: 4. DNA for the CDR3: TGTGCCAGCAGTTCCGGACAGGGGGTGTACAATGAGCAGTTCTTC. Protein sequence: CASSSGQGVYNEQFF.

This clonotype was observed a few times. This chain uses TRBV11-2 with TRBJ2-7, with no clear D. The germline V gene encodes CDR1 SGHAT and CDR2 FQNNGV. The CDR3 has 14 amino acids. The V end lost 3 bases, the J end lost 0 bases, and 9 bases lay between the germline ends. CDR3 coding DNA: TGTGCCAGCAGCTTCTCCCCCGGCTCCTACGAGCAGTACTTC. Residues: CASSFSPGSYEQYF.

In this sample, this clonotype turned up a few times. The chain has TRBV9 and TRBJ2-2; 9 bases agree with TRBD1. The CDR3 covers 15 residues. From germline, CDR1 is SGDLS and CDR2 YYNGEE. V shed 0 bases, J shed 5 bases, and the junction held 2 bases outside the gene matches. In DNA, the CDR3 is TGTGCCAGCAGCGTAGCGGGGACAGGGACCGGGGAGCTGTTTTTT. It encodes CASSVAGTGTGELFF.

This clonotype was recorded many times. This rearrangement joins TRBV25-1 to TRBJ2-3, with 7 bases aligning to TRBD2. Trimming cost V 4 bases and J 4 bases; bases outside gene matches: 8. The CDR3 has 15 amino acids. Germline loops: CDR1 MGHDK, CDR2 SYGVNS. For the CDR3, the DNA is TGTGCCAGCAGTGGGGGACTATTAATACCAGATACGCAGTATTTT. This gives the protein CASSGGLLIPDTQYF.

This clonotype was seen only a few times. V is TRBV11-2 and J is TRBJ2-5, with 10 bases matching TRBD2. CDR3 length equals 18 residues. In germline, CDR1 is SGHAT, CDR2 FQNNGV. After removal of 4 bases from V and 5 bases from J, the junction contained 16 bases not matched to a gene. The DNA for the CDR3 is TGTGCCAGCAGCTACCGCGCTGGAGCGGGGGGGCTTATGGAGACCCAGTACTTC. Translating gives CASSYRAGAGGLMETQYF.

J is TRBJ1-2 and V is TRBV6-1, with 7 bases lining up with TRBD1. The germline V gene has CDR1 MNHNS and CDR2 SASEGT. CDR3 length: 14 residues. V dropped 9 bases and J dropped 0; count of bases not matched to a gene: 7. The CDR3 nucleotides are TGTGCCAGTTCCTCCGGGACAGCTAACTATGGCTACACCTTC. Translation gives CASSSGTANYGYTF.

The chain joins TRBV11-2 to TRBJ2-7; D ambiguous. Germline V lookup: CDR1 SGHAT, CDR2 FQNNGV. V lost 0 bases and J lost 2, with 8 bases in between. This CDR3 contains 14 residues. Written as DNA, the CDR3 is TGTGCCAGCAGCTTAGATCCTACTCCCTACGAGCAGTACTTC. It yields the protein CASSLDPTPYEQYF.

The chain combines TRBV20-1 with TRBJ2-4; D is unresolved. Germline V gene sequence: CDR1 DFQATT, CDR2 SNEGSKA (reference sequence). The CDR3 contains 14 residues. V shed 6 bases and J shed 0 bases, with 12 bases lying between them. The DNA of the CDR3 is TGCAGTGCCACCAATTCACTAGCCAAAAACATTCAGTACTTC. Its translation is CSATNSLAKNIQYF.

V gene TRBV7-9 combines with J gene TRBJ1-1; D remains unclear. The CDR3 has 12 amino acids. CDR1 is SEHNR and CDR2 is FQNEAQ in the germline V gene (reference sequence). The V gene lost 3 bases and the J gene lost 6 bases, with 8 bases spanning the gap. The CDR3 loop is CASSFPTAEAFF. The CDR3 DNA reads as TGTGCCAGCAGCTTCCCGACGGCTGAAGCTTTCTTT. Based on the CDR3 plus reference TRBV7-9 and TRBJ1-1, the full variable domain is DTGVSQNPRHKITKRGQNVTFRCDPISEHNRLYWYRQTLGQGPEFLTYFQNEAQLEKSRLLSDRFSAERPKGSFSTLEIQRTEQGDSAMYLCASSFPTAEAFFGQGTRLTVV.

The chain links TRBV30 to TRBJ2-3; D could derive from TRBD1 or TRBD2 (5 bases each). CDR3 length: 16 residues. Trimming removed 2 bases at V and 1 base at J, with 16 bases between. Germline V lookup: CDR1 GTSNPN, CDR2 SVGIG (reference sequence). The CDR3 sequence is CAWSTREPDGTDTQYF. In DNA, the CDR3 is TGTGCCTGGAGTACCAGGGAGCCGGATGGCACAGATACGCAGTATTTT.

V usage is TRBV7-9 and J usage is TRBJ2-1; perhaps TRBD1 as D (6 bases). Trimming cost V 5 bases and J 3 bases, with 17 bases left between them. CDR3 length: 16 amino acids. Per germline, CDR1 SEHNR and CDR2 FQNEAQ (reference sequence). The CDR3 DNA is TGTGCCAGCAGCGCTAACAGGGTGGGGGTCTACAATGAGCAGTTCTTC. Translated, it gives CASSANRVGVYNEQFF.

With respect to this clonotype: Germline and junction disagree at one end, which may indicate a read error. This rearrangement joins TRBV20-1 to TRBJ2-1; 12 bases align to TRBD2. Germline values: CDR1 DFQATT, CDR2 SNEGSKA (reference sequence). This CDR3 has 17 residues. The CDR3 spells CCARDRLAGVVIDEQFF. The CDR3 DNA is TGCTGTGCTAGAGATCGACTAGCGGGGGTCGTTATTGATGAGCAGTTCTTC.

This clonotype was seen a few times. V gene TRBV4-3 combines with J gene TRBJ2-2; D is perhaps TRBD2 (6 bases). Germline V gene lookup returns CDR1 LGHNA and CDR2 YSLEER. V shed 7 bases and J shed 5 bases, with 17 bases lying between them. The CDR3 has 15 amino acids. CDR3 DNA: TGCGCCAGCACCCGAGCGCCGAGCGGGACCGGGGAGCTGTTTTTT. This codes for CASTRAPSGTGELFF.

This clonotype was seen a handful of times. This chain joins TRBV15 and TRBJ2-5; 9 nucleotides line up with TRBD1. The germline gives CDR1 LNHNV, CDR2 YYDKDF (reference sequence). The V and J ends lost 2 bases and 3 bases, in that order; junction bases with no gene match: 4. The CDR3 has 15 residues. The CDR3 loop is CATSRPWTGEETQYF. CDR3 sequence (DNA): TGTGCCACCAGCAGACCCTGGACAGGGGAAGAGACCCAGTACTTC.

This clonotype was seen at least ten times. V usage is TRBV7-2 and J usage is TRBJ2-1; possible D gene TRBD2, 5 bases. Between the trimmed V and J ends, which lost 6 bases and 9 bases, there was a span of 15 bases. The V gene's germline CDR1 is SGHTA and CDR2 FQGNSA. CDR3 size: 13 residues. The CDR3 DNA reads as TGTGCCAGCAGGAGCTTCGGGGTGGGTGAGCAGTTCTTC. Translation gives CASRSFGVGEQFF.

This chain links TRBV2 with TRBJ2-5, with D perhaps being TRBD1 or TRBD2 (6 bases each). This CDR3 contains 15 residues. Germline V CDR1 and CDR2: SNHLY, FYNNEI. V was cut by 0 bases and J by 5 bases, with 13 bases left in between. For the CDR3, the DNA is TGTGCCAGCAGTGAAGCACCGGGGGCTGGGGAGACCCAGTACTTC. Its protein product is CASSEAPGAGETQYF.

This clonotype was counted a few times. The chain employs TRBV27 and TRBJ2-7; the match to TRBD2 covers 13 bases. This CDR3 region has 15 residues. V shed 4 bases and J 3 bases; nucleotides not matched to a gene: 3. Germline V gene sequence: CDR1 MNHEY, CDR2 SMNVEV (reference sequence). The CDR3 spells CASSWTSGSDYEQYF. CDR3 bases: TGTGCCAGCAGTTGGACTAGCGGGAGTGACTACGAGCAGTACTTC.

The chain couples TRBV10-3 to TRBJ1-5; D is perhaps TRBD1 (6 bases). V was trimmed by 0 bases and J by 4 bases, leaving 13 bases between them. This CDR3 is built from 16 residues. Looked up from germline, CDR1 is ENHRY and CDR2 is SYGVKD. CDR3 bases: TGTGCCATCAGTGAGTCGTGGGGGGCGAGAAATCAGCCCCAGCATTTT. The encoded protein is CAISESWGARNQPQHF.

At least ten counts were recorded for this clonotype. The chain uses TRBV5-1 and TRBJ2-3; the D gene is possibly TRBD2 (5 bases). The CDR3 spans 14 residues. The V gene's germline CDR1 is SGHRS and CDR2 YFSETQ. Trimming removed 0 bases from V and 1 base from J, with 6 bases in between. The CDR3 loop reads CASSLDGGTDTQYF. CDR3 DNA: TGCGCCAGCAGCTTGGACGGGGGCACAGATACGCAGTATTTT.

This clonotype was detected many times. The V and J genes are TRBV24-1 and TRBJ2-1; maybe TRBD2 (6 bases). This CDR3 has 12 amino acids. Germline CDR1 reads KGHDR; CDR2 reads SFDVKD. The ends were cut back, 4 bases at V and 13 bases at J, with 13 bases in the middle. The chain's CDR3 is CATSDHPGTQFF. The DNA of the CDR3 is TGTGCCACCAGTGACCATCCCGGGACTCAGTTCTTC.

This clonotype was seen at least ten times. This chain joins TRBV12-3 or TRBV12-4 and TRBJ1-1; unclear D gene. This CDR3 comprises 11 residues. Trimming stripped 5 bases from V and 10 bases from J, with 11 bases between. The CDR3 nucleotides read TGTGCCAGCAGTCCCCCGGAGGGAGCTTTCTTT. It translates to CASSPPEGAFF.

This clonotype occurred many times. V is TRBV10-3 and J is TRBJ1-5; D uncertain. Per germline, CDR1 ENHRY and CDR2 SYGVKD. V was shortened by 2 bases and J by 0 bases, with 5 bases between the two germline ends. This CDR3 comprises 14 residues. The CDR3 sequence: CAISEPYSNQPQHF. Written as DNA, the CDR3 is TGTGCCATCAGTGAGCCGTATAGCAATCAGCCCCAGCATTTT.